These T cell receptor beta chains were read from a single sample in a study of cytomegalovirus exposure and HLA in healthy donors. Profiling relied on immunoSEQ multiplex PCR, and the TCRdb table lists in-frame clones only, not all of them. The table has some 150,000 clones, around 87% seen once; the top ten hold roughly 1.5%. The source material was PBMCs. Every receptor here comes from a woman aged 25 to 39 in good health and CMV-seronegative. Both conserved end residues are part of each CDR3. The D gene is left open where the match is weak. Clone size is shown for a subset of rows, as once, few, many or a class of expanded clone.

j_call v_call clone_size d_call cdr3_nt cdr3_aa
TRBJ2-4 TRBV4-2 - TRBD2 TGTGCCAGCAGCCAAGATCCCGGGGTTGCGAGCGGGGGGGCCAGGGCCAAAAACATTCAGTACTTC CASSQDPGVASGGARAKNIQYF
TRBJ2-2 TRBV4-2 - TRBD2 TGTGCCAGCAGCCAAGGCGGACTAGCAAACGGAGAGAACACCGGGGAGCTGTTTTTT CASSQGGLANGENTGELFF
TRBJ1-1 TRBV7-8 - TRBD1 TGTGCCAGCAGCCAGACAGGGCCCACTGAAGCTTTCTTT CASSQTGPTEAFF
TRBJ1-2 TRBV5-8 - - TGTGCCAGCAGCTCGACCCCTGACAGTAACTATGGCTACACCTTC CASSSTPDSNYGYTF
TRBJ2-3 TRBV9 once TRBD2 TGTGCCAGCAGCGCAAGCGGGGAGCCCCGTCTCGGTACGCAGTATTTT CASSASGEPRLGTQYF
TRBJ2-3 TRBV7-2 - TRBD1 TGTGCCAGCAGCTTAAGGGGTAGCGACAGGGGGACAGATACGCAGTATTTT CASSLRGSDRGTDTQYF
TRBJ2-3 TRBV4-2 - TRBD2 TGTGCCAGCAGCCCAATAGGACTAGAGGAAAGCACAGATACGCAGTATTTT CASSPIGLEESTDTQYF
TRBJ2-7 TRBV7-2 - TRBD2 TGTGCCAGCAGCCGGACTAGCTTCTCGGCCTACGAGCAGTACTTC CASSRTSFSAYEQYF
TRBJ1-2 TRBV5-1 - TRBD1 TGCGCCAGCAGCGGGGGACAGGGGGATGGCCATGGCTACACCTTC CASSGGQGDGHGYTF
TRBJ1-3 TRBV5-1 - - TGCGCCAGCAGCTGGGACACCTCTGGAAACACCATATATTTT CASSWDTSGNTIYF
TRBJ2-7 TRBV5-4 once - TGTGCCAGCAGCTTGGGGGCCCCATTATACGAGCAGTACTTC CASSLGAPLYEQYF
TRBJ1-6 TRBV5-4 - - TGTGCCAGCAGCTCTCAGACCGGCAGGTCACCCCTCCACTTT CASSSQTGRSPLHF
TRBJ1-4 TRBV14 - TRBD1 TGTGCCAGCAGCCAACGGGCCGGGACAGACAGAACTAATGAAAAACTGTTTTTT CASSQRAGTDRTNEKLFF
TRBJ2-2 TRBV13 - - TGTGCCAGCAGCTTAGTAGTCGGGGAGCTGTTTTTT CASSLVVGELFF
TRBJ2-7 TRBV10-2 - TRBD2 TGCGCCAGCAGTCATAGCGGGGGGGCGGGGGAGCAGTACTTC CASSHSGGAGEQYF
TRBJ1-3 TRBV30 - - TGTGCCTGGAGTGGCTACTCTGGAAACACCATATATTTT CAWSGYSGNTIYF
TRBJ2-7 TRBV7-9 - TRBD2 TGTGCCAGCAGCTTAGTTAGCGGGGGGGCCCCCTACGAGCAGTACTTC CASSLVSGGAPYEQYF
TRBJ2-7 TRBV19 - - TGTGCCAGTAGTATCGTATTGGCCACTAGCGAGCAGTACTTC CASSIVLATSEQYF
TRBJ1-2 TRBV5-1 - TRBD1 TGCGCCAGCAGCTTAGGCGCCGGGACAGGGGATGGCTACACCTTC CASSLGAGTGDGYTF
TRBJ2-5 TRBV2 - TRBD1 TGTGCCAGCAGGGGAACAGGGGGCCTCCAAGAGACCCAGTACTTC CASRGTGGLQETQYF
TRBJ2-4 TRBV6-1 - TRBD1 TGTGCCAGCAGTACCGGGACAGGGTCGAGCATTCAGTACTTC CASSTGTGSSIQYF
TRBJ2-3 TRBV4-2 - TRBD1 TGTGCCAGCAGCCAACCTCCGCGACAGGGGGAAGATACGCAGTATTTT CASSQPPRQGEDTQYF
TRBJ1-5 TRBV30 - TRBD1 TGTGCCTGGAGCGGAGACAGGGTAGATCAGCCCCAGCATTTT CAWSGDRVDQPQHF
TRBJ2-5 TRBV15 - TRBD2 TGTGCCACCAGCAGAGAGGGACTAGCGGGGGCGGAGACCCAGTACTTC CATSREGLAGAETQYF
TRBJ2-3 TRBV5-6 once TRBD2 TGTGCCAGCAGCTTGGCCGGGGGGGGGCCTGATACGCAGTATTTT CASSLAGGGPDTQYF
TRBJ2-2 TRBV30 - - TGTGCCTGGGCGAAAGACTGGACGGGAAGCGCCGGGGAGCTGTTTTTT CAWAKDWTGSAGELFF
TRBJ1-5 TRBV6-6 - - TGTGCCAGCAGTTATTCGGCTGACTGGGGCAATCAGCCCCAGCATTTT CASSYSADWGNQPQHF
TRBJ2-2 TRBV2 - - TGTGCCAGCAGTGTCGTAGCCGGGGAGCTGTTTTTT CASSVVAGELFF
TRBJ2-5 TRBV9 - - TGTGCCAGCAGCGTAGAAGGAGACAGCCAAGAGACCCAGTACTTC CASSVEGDSQETQYF
TRBJ1-1 TRBV7-8 few - TGTGCCAGCAGCCCCAAGGGGGACACTGAAGCTTTCTTT CASSPKGDTEAFF
TRBJ2-2 TRBV19 - - TGTGCCAGTAGTATTGGGGGGTTTCGAGCTTATAATGTCGGGGAGCTGTTTTTT CASSIGGFRAYNVGELFF
TRBJ2-4 TRBV28 - - TGTGCCAGCAGTTTTCCGGGGGACATTCAGTACTTC CASSFPGDIQYF
TRBJ2-7 TRBV6-5 few TRBD2 TGTGCCAGCACCCCGCGGGGGGACTACGAGCAGTACTTC CASTPRGDYEQYF
TRBJ1-4 TRBV27 once - TGTGCCAGCAGTTTATCTGGGGGAGGAGTGAATGAAAAACTGTTTTTT CASSLSGGGVNEKLFF
TRBJ1-2 TRBV13 - - TGTGCCAGCAGACGTATAGGAGGAAATGGCTACACCTTC CASRRIGGNGYTF
TRBJ2-4 TRBV27 - TRBD1 TGTGCCAGCAGCCCCCGGGACAGAGAAAACATTCAGTACTTC CASSPRDRENIQYF
TRBJ1-1 TRBV10-1 - - TGCGCCAGCAGCTCAAGAGGAACTGAAGCTTTCTTT CASSSRGTEAFF
TRBJ2-1 TRBV11-2 once TRBD2 TGTGCCAGCAGCTCGGGACTAGGCCCTTACAATGAGCAGTTCTTC CASSSGLGPYNEQFF
TRBJ1-1 TRBV4-3 - - TGCGCCAGCAGCCAAGATCACACCAACACTGAAGCTTTCTTT CASSQDHTNTEAFF
TRBJ1-5 TRBV9 - - TGTGCCAGCAGCGTAGGAGGGCGTCAGCCCCAGCATTTT CASSVGGRQPQHF
TRBJ1-2 TRBV7-9 few TRBD1 TGTGCCAGCAGCTTGGGACAGGGCGGAGGCTATGGCTACACCTTC CASSLGQGGGYGYTF
TRBJ2-5 TRBV20-1 once - TGCAGTGCCCCGCGGGAGACCCAGTACTTC CSAPRETQYF
TRBJ2-7 TRBV5-1 - TRBD1 TGCGCCAGCAGCTTTCGACAGGGTGTATGGGAGCAGTACTTC CASSFRQGVWEQYF
TRBJ1-1 TRBV6-1 once - TGTGCCAGTTCGGTGGGGGAGGGCACTGAAGCTTTCTTT CASSVGEGTEAFF
TRBJ2-3 TRBV27 - TRBD2 TGTGCCAGCAGTCCTAGAACCGTCGCGGGACTAGCCGGCGAGGGTACAGGGAATACGCAGTATTTT CASSPRTVAGLAGEGTGNTQYF
TRBJ1-2 TRBV19 - TRBD1 TGTGCCAGTAGTCTGCTAGGGGGCGGCTATGGCTACACCTTC CASSLLGGGYGYTF
TRBJ2-1 TRBV10-3 once TRBD1 TGTGCCATCAGTGGACGGGGGACAGGGGTATCTGAGCAGTTCTTC CAISGRGTGVSEQFF
TRBJ1-4 TRBV4-1 few - TGCGCCAGCAGCCAAGGACAGGCTCTTGATGAAAAACTGTTTTTT CASSQGQALDEKLFF
TRBJ2-1 TRBV6-1 - TRBD2 TGTGCCAGCAGTGAGCGGGCCGGGAGGCTCGATGAGCAGTTCTTC CASSERAGRLDEQFF
TRBJ1-5 TRBV6-1 - - TGTGCCAGCAGTGAAGCGCTTGGGGGGGCCATCAATCAGCCCCAGCATTTT CASSEALGGAINQPQHF
TRBJ2-7 TRBV27 once - TGTGCCAGCAGTTTAGGGGGGGGGCCGCACTACGAGCAGTACTTC CASSLGGGPHYEQYF
TRBJ2-7 TRBV6-5 once TRBD1 TGTGCCAGCAGTGGGACAGGCAGCTCCTACGAGCAGTACTTC CASSGTGSSYEQYF
TRBJ1-1 TRBV9 - - TGTGCCAGCAGCGCCCAGACAGTCCGGAGCACTGAAGCTTTCTTT CASSAQTVRSTEAFF
TRBJ1-6 TRBV18 - - TGTGCCAGCTCACCCTCTACAGTCCCAAATTCACCCCTCCACTTT CASSPSTVPNSPLHF
TRBJ2-7 TRBV5-1 - TRBD1 TGCGCCAGCAGCGTGAACAGGGGGTTTACCTACGAGCAGTACTTC CASSVNRGFTYEQYF
TRBJ2-3 TRBV4-1 - - TGCGCCAGCAGCCAAGCAGGGGTGCCGCAGTATTTT CASSQAGVPQYF
TRBJ1-2 TRBV4-1 - TRBD1 TGCGCCAGCAGCCTGGGACAGGGACATGGCTACACCTTC CASSLGQGHGYTF